This entry lists 11 T cell receptor beta chains sequenced from one sample in a study of CD8+CD57+ T cells in acquired aplastic anemia (dated by TCRdb to 2016 to 2019). TCRdb shows the sequencer as Illumina HiSeq 2000. TCR beta VDJ combination and CDR3 sequence profiling used genomic DNA as the template. TCRdb trimmed public reads at Q25 via fastp, called clones via MiXCR and kept in-frame beta chains. One record per CDR3 amino acid sequence lists the most common genes and DNA. This sample lists about 220,000 distinct CDR3 sequences; 30% to 35% were detected once. Clones ranked in the top ten supply 0.95% to 1.3% of the sample. Sequenced input: sorted CD4+, CD8+, or CD8+CD57+ T cells (not recorded which) from PBMCs. These receptor sequences come from a human donor in good health, serving as a control.

This clonotype is classed as medium-sized. The chain recombines TRBV10-3 with TRBJ2-7; the D gene is possibly TRBD2 (6 bases). Germline CDR1 reads ENHRY; CDR2 reads SYGVKD. This CDR3 spans 16 amino acids. The V end was cut by 0 bases, the J end by 4 bases, with 16 bases between. The CDR3 is CAISESPIGRSYEQYF. In nucleotides, the CDR3 is TGTGCCATCAGTGAGTCGCCAATAGGGAGGTCGTACGAGCAGTACTTC.

V gene TRBV7-9 combines with J gene TRBJ2-7, with D unclear. Germline V gene sequence: CDR1 SEHNR, CDR2 FQNEAQ (reference sequence). Trimming cost V 6 bases and J 5 bases, with 17 bases left between them. This CDR3 comprises 14 residues. The CDR3 nucleotides read TGTGCCAGCAGTGCTAGAGTAACATTGGACGAGCAGTACTTC. Translation gives CASSARVTLDEQYF.

This clonotype was found many times. V usage is TRBV24-1 and J usage is TRBJ2-7; D call uncertain. CDR1 is KGHDR and CDR2 is SFDVKD in the germline V gene. The V end was cut by 2 bases, the J end by 2 bases, with 9 bases between. The CDR3 is made up of 14 amino acids. CDR3 in DNA: TGTGCCACCAGTGATTCTAAGGTTACCTACGAGCAGTACTTC. Its protein is CATSDSKVTYEQYF.

This clonotype appeared many times. The V and J genes are TRBV5-4 and TRBJ1-2; unclear D gene. The CDR3 covers 15 residues. Between the trimmed V and J ends, which lost 4 bases and 3 bases, there was a span of 16 bases. Germline loops: CDR1 SGHNT, CDR2 YYREEE (reference sequence). For the CDR3, the DNA is TGTGCCAGCAGCCACCCAGAGGTGGGGTACTATGGCTACACCTTC. The encoded protein is CASSHPEVGYYGYTF.

This clonotype came up many times. V gene TRBV10-3 combines with J gene TRBJ2-1, with 8 bases matching TRBD2. V dropped 0 bases and J dropped 4; count of bases not matched to a gene: 8. The germline V gene has CDR1 ENHRY and CDR2 SYGVKD. The CDR3 contains 17 residues. This CDR3 is CAISESMAGGLYNEQFF. Written as DNA, the CDR3 is TGTGCCATCAGTGAGTCAATGGCGGGGGGCCTATACAATGAGCAGTTCTTC.

As for this clonotype: One end of the junction does not line up with germline, which may come from a read error. The J gene is TRBJ2-1, the V gene TRBV5-3, with D hard to call. Being an ORF, TRBV5-3 has a function that is uncertain. The CDR3 totals 15 residues. CDR3 in amino acids: CASSLYGRLYNEQFF. The CDR3 DNA follows: TGTGCCAGCAGCTTGTACGGCAGATTATACAATGAGCAGTTCTTC.

This clonotype appeared many times. The chain couples TRBV11-2 to TRBJ2-1, with a weak D call TRBD2 (6 bases). Trimming took 5 bases from V and 3 from J, leaving 14 bases between them. Germline-derived CDR1 and CDR2 are SGHAT and FQNNGV. The CDR3 has 15 residues. CDR3 sequence reads: CASSPGTYNYNEQFF. For the CDR3, the DNA is TGTGCCAGCAGCCCCGGGACTTACAACTACAATGAGCAGTTCTTC. Variable domain in full (rest from reference TRBV11-2 and TRBJ2-1): EAGVAQSPRYKIIEKRQSVAFWCNPISGHATLYWYQQILGQGPKLLIQFQNNGVVDDSQLPKDRFSAERLKGVDSTLKIQPAKLEDSAVYLCASSPGTYNYNEQFFGPGTRLTVL.

A word on this clonotype: Possible read error: a much larger clone is one base away. The chain has TRBV12-3 or TRBV12-4 and TRBJ2-2; TRBD1 or TRBD2 may be the D gene (5 bases each). The ends were cut back, 6 bases at V and 4 bases at J, with 12 bases in the middle. This CDR3 has 14 amino acids. The CDR3 nucleotides are TGTGCCAGCAGGGGACGGGCGAGCACCGGGGAGCTGTTTTTT. Translation gives CASRGRASTGELFF.

The V call is TRBV7-9, the J call TRBJ1-2; D ambiguous. Germline-derived CDR1 and CDR2 are SEHNR and FQNEAQ (reference sequence). This CDR3 contains 13 residues. V lost 1 base and J 2 bases, leaving 5 bases between the germline ends. This CDR3 is CASSLVGNYGYTF. The DNA of the CDR3 is TGTGCCAGCAGCTTAGTCGGCAACTATGGCTACACCTTC.

There are many counts of this clonotype. This sequence joins TRBV15 and TRBJ2-1; 9 bases are shared with TRBD1. V was pared by 0 bases and J by 7 bases, with 7 bases of the junction left unmatched. CDR1 LNHNV and CDR2 YYDKDF come from the germline V gene (reference sequence). The CDR3 consists of 16 residues. The CDR3 region is CATSREGDRVINEQFF. As DNA, the CDR3 is TGTGCCACCAGCAGAGAAGGGGACAGGGTAATAAATGAGCAGTTCTTC. The full variable domain, with the rest looked up from reference TRBV15 and TRBJ2-1, is DAMVIQNPRYQVTQFGKPVTLSCSQTLNHNVMYWYQQKSSQAPKLLFHYYDKDFNNEADTPDNFQSRRPNTSFCFLDIRSPGLGDTAMYLCATSREGDRVINEQFFGPGTRLTVL.

This clonotype has only a few counts. A single base separates this from a much larger clone, so it may be a read error. The rearrangement uses TRBV20-1 and TRBJ2-7; the D gene is possibly TRBD1 (5 bases). Germline-derived CDR1 and CDR2 are DFQATT and SNEGSKA (reference sequence). This CDR3 has 15 amino acids. The V and J ends lost 2 bases and 3 bases respectively, with 17 bases between them. CDR3 nucleotides: TGCAGTGCTAGACCAGGGCTGGACCTAATCTACGAGCAGTACTTC. Translating it yields CSARPGLDLIYEQYF.